This TCR beta chain was observed in a study of CD8 T cells in ankylosing spondylitis. Study-wide findings and caveats: In ankylosing spondylitis patients, matched synovial fluid reportedly showed significant enrichment of disease-linked clones. Roughly eight highly homologous variants made up a TCR beta motif that seemed to typify ankylosing spondylitis blood.

In TCRdb, the 5' RACE reads were re-called with MiXCR into one record per CDR3 protein. The sample lists hundreds of thousands of distinct CDR3 sequences; 8% to 9.5% were seen once. This clonotype was detected many times. No antigen is known for it. The origin of this receptor is a male donor with ankylosing spondylitis or in good health (not recorded which). The sequenced sample was blood, either unsorted or a sorted T cell fraction (not recorded which).

As DNA, the CDR3 is TGTGCCAGCAGCTTAGGGTTCGAGACCCAGTACTTC. This translates into CASSLGFETQYF. The chain uses TRBV7-2 and TRBJ2-5; no clear D. The CDR3 covers 12 residues. V lost 1 base and J 5 bases, leaving 5 bases between the germline ends. Germline CDR1 and CDR2: SGHTA and FQGNSA.